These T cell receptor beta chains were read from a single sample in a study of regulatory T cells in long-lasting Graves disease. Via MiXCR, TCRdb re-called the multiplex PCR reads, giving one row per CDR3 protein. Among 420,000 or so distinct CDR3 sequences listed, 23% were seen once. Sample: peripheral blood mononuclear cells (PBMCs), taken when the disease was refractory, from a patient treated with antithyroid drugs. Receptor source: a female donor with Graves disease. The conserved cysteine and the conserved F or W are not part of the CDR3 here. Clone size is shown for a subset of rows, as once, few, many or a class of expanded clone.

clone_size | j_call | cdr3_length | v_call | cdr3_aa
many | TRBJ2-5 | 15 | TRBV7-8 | ASSLGTGTGGRETQY
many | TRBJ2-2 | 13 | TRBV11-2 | ASSPRTSGAGELF
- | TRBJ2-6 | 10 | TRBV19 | ASSRGANVLT
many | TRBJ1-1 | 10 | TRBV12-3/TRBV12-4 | ASRLGQGEAF
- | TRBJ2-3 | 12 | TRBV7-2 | ASSLEASPHTQY
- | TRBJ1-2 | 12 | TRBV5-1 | ASSYGTGYYGYT
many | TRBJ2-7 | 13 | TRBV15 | ATSRDKGGAGEQY
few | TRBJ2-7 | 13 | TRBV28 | ASNVGRGRLHEQY
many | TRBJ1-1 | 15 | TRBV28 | ASRGPGQGALNTEAF
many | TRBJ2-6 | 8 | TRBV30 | AWGRDVLT
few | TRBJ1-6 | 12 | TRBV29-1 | SVRAGPTGGPLH
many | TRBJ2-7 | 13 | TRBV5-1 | ASSLTTGMPYEQY